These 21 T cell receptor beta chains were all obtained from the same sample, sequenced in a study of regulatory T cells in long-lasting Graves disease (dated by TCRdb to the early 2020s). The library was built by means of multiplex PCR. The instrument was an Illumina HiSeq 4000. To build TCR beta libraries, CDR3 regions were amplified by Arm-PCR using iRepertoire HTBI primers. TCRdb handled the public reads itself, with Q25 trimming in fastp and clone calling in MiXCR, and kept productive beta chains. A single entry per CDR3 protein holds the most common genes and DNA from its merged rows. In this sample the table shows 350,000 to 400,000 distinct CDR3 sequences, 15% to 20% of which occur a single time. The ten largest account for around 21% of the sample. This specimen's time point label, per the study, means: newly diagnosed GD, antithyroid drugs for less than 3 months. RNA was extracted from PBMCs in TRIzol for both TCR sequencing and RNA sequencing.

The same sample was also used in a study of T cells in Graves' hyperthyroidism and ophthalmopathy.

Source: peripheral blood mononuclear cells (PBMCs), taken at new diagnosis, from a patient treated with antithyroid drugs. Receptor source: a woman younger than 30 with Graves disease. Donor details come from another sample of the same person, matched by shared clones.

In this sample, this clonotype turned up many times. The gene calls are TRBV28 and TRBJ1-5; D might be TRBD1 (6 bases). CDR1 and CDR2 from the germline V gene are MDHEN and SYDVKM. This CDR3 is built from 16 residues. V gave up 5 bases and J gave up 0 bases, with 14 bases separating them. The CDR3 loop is CASSPDSLYSNQPQHF. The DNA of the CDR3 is TGTGCCAGCAGTCCGGACAGCTTATATAGCAATCAGCCCCAGCATTTT.

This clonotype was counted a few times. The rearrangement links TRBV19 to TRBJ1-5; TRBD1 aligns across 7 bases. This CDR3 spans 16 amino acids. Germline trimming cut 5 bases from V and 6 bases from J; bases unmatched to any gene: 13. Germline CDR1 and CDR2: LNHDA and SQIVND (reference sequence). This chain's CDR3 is CASSLLDRMPPQPQHF. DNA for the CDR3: TGTGCCAGTAGTCTTCTGGACAGGATGCCTCCTCAGCCCCAGCATTTT. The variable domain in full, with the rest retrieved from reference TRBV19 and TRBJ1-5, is DGGITQSPKYLFRKEGQNVTLSCEQNLNHDAMYWYRQDPGQGLRLIYYSQIVNDFQKGDIAEGYSVSREKKESFPLTVTSAQKNPTAFYLCASSLLDRMPPQPQHFGDGTRLSIL.

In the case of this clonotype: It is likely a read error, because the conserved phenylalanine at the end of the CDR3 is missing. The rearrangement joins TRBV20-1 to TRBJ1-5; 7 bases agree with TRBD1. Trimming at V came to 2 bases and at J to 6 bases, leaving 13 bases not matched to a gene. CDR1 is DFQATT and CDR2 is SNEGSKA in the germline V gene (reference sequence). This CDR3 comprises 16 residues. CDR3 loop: CSARIGGGPNFQPQHY. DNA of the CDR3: TGCAGTGCTAGAATAGGGGGCGGCCCTAATTTTCAGCCCCAGCATTAT.

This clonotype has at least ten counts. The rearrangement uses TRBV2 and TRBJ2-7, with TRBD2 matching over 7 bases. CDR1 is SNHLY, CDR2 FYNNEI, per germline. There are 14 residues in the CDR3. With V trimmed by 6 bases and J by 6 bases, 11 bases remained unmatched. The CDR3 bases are TGTGCCAGCAGCGACACCGGGACTACTGGCGAGCAGTACTTC. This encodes CASSDTGTTGEQYF.

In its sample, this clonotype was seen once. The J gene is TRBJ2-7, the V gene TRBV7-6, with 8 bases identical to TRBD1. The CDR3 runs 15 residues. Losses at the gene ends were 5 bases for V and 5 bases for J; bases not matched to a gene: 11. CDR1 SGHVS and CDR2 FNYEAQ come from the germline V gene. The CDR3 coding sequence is TGTGCCAGCAGCCAAGGACAGGGCAATGGCAACGAGCAGTACTTC. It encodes CASSQGQGNGNEQYF. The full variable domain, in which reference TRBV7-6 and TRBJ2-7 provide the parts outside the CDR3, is GAGVSQSPRYKVTKRGQDVALRCDPISGHVSLYWYRQALGQGPEFLTYFNYEAQQDKSGLPNDRFSAERPEGSISTLTIQRTEQRDSAMYRCASSQGQGNGNEQYFGPGTRLTVT.

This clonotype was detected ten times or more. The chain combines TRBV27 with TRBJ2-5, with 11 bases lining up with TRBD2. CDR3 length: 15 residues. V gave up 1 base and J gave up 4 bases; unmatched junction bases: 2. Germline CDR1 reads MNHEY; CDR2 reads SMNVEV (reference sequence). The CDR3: CASSLYGLAGETQYF. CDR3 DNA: TGTGCCAGCAGTTTATATGGACTAGCGGGAGAGACCCAGTACTTC.

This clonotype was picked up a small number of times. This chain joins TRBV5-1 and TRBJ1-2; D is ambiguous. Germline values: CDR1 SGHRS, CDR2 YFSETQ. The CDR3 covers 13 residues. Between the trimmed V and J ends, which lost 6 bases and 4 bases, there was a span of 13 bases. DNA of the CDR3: TGCGCCAGCACCCAGGCTGGTGGCTATGGCTACACCTTC. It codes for CASTQAGGYGYTF.

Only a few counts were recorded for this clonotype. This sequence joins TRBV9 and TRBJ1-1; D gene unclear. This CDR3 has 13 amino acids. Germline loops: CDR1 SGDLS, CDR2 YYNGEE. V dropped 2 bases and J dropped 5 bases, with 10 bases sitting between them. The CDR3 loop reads CASSVELTTEAFF. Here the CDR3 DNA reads TGTGCCAGCAGCGTGGAACTGACGACTGAAGCTTTCTTT.

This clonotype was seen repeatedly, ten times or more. The CDR3 here is CASSLNLAGTDTQYF. The CDR3 bases are TGTGCCAGCAGCTTGAACCTAGCGGGAACAGATACGCAGTATTTT. The genes are TRBV5-8 and TRBJ2-3; 9 bases align to TRBD2. Germline V gene sequence: CDR1 SGHTS, CDR2 YDEGEE. The CDR3 has 15 residues. The V segment lost 1 base and the J segment 3 bases; nucleotides outside the gene matches: 3.

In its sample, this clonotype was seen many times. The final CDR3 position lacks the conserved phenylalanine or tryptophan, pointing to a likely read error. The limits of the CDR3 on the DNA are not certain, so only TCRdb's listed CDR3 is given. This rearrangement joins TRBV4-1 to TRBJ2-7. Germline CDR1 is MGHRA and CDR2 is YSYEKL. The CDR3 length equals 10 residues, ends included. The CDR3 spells CASSQFRRDS.

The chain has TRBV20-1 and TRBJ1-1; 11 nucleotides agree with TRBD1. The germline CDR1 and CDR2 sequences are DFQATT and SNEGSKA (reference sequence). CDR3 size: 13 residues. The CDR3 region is CRGTGTGGTEAFF. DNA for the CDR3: TGCAGGGGAACCGGGACAGGGGGCACTGAAGCTTTCTTT.

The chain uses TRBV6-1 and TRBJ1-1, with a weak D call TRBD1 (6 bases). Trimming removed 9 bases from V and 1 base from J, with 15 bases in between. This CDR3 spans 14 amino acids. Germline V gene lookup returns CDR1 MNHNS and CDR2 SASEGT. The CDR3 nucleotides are TGTGCCAGTCGACAGGCGACCGGGAACACTGAAGCTTTCTTT. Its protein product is CASRQATGNTEAFF.

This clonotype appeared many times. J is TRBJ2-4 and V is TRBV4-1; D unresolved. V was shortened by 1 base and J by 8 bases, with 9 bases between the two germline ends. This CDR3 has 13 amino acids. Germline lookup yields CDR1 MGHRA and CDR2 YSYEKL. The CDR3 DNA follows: TGCGCCAGCAGCCAAGCCCTTGGGCACATTCAGTACTTC. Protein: CASSQALGHIQYF.

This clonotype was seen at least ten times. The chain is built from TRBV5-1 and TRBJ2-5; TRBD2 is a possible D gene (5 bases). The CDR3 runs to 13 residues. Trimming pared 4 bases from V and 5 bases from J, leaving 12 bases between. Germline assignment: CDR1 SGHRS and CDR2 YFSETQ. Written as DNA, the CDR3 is TGCGCCAGCAGCGTTACTAGTTCCGAGACCCAGTACTTC. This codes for CASSVTSSETQYF.

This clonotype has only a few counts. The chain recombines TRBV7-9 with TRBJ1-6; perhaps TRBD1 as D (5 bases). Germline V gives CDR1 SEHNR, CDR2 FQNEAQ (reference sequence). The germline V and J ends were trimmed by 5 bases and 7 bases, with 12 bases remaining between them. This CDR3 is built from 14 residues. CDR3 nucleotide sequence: TGTGCCAGCAGCCAGGACACTCAAAATTCACCCCTCCACTTT. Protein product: CASSQDTQNSPLHF. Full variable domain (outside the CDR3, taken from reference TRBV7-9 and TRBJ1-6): DTGVSQNPRHKITKRGQNVTFRCDPISEHNRLYWYRQTLGQGPEFLTYFQNEAQLEKSRLLSDRFSAERPKGSFSTLEIQRTEQGDSAMYLCASSQDTQNSPLHFGNGTRLTVT.

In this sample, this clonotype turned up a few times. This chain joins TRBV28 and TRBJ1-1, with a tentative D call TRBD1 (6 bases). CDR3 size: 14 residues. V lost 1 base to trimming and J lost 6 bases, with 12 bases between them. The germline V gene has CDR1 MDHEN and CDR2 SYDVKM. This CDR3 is CASSLSTGAAEAFF. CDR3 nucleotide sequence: TGTGCCAGCAGTTTATCAACGGGGGCGGCTGAAGCTTTCTTT.

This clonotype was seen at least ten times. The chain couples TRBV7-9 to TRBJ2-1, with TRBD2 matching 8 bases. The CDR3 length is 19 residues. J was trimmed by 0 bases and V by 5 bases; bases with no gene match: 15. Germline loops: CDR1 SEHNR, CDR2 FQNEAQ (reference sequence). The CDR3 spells CASSPTWRGAQSSYNEQFF. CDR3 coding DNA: TGTGCCAGCAGCCCCACGTGGCGGGGGGCTCAAAGCTCCTACAATGAGCAGTTCTTC.

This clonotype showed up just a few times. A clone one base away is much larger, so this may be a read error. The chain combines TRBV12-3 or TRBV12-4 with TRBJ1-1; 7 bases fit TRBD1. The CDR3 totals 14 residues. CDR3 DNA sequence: TGTGCCAGCAGTTCCCAGGGGGGGTTCACTGGAGCTTTCTTT. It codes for CASSSQGGFTGAFF.

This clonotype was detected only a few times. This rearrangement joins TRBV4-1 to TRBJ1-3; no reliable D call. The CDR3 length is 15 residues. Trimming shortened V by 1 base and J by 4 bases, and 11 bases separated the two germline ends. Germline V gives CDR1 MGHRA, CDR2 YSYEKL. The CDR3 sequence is CASSQARGGGNTIYF. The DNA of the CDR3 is TGCGCCAGCAGCCAAGCGCGAGGCGGAGGAAACACCATATATTTT.

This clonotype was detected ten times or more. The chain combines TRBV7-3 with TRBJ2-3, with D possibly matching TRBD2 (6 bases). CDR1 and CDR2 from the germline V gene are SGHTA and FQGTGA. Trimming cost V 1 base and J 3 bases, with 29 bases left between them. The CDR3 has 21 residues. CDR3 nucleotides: TGTGCCAGCAGCTTAAAGTCGGTTCCAGCATCTTGGGGGGAACAGACAGATACGCAGTATTTT. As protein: CASSLKSVPASWGEQTDTQYF.

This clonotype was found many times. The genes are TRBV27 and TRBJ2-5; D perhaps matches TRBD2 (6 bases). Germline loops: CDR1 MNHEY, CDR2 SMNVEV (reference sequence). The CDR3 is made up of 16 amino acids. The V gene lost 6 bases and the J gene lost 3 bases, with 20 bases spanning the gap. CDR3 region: CASRPYRVGSEETQYF. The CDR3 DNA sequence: TGTGCCAGCAGACCCTATAGGGTCGGGAGTGAAGAGACCCAGTACTTC.